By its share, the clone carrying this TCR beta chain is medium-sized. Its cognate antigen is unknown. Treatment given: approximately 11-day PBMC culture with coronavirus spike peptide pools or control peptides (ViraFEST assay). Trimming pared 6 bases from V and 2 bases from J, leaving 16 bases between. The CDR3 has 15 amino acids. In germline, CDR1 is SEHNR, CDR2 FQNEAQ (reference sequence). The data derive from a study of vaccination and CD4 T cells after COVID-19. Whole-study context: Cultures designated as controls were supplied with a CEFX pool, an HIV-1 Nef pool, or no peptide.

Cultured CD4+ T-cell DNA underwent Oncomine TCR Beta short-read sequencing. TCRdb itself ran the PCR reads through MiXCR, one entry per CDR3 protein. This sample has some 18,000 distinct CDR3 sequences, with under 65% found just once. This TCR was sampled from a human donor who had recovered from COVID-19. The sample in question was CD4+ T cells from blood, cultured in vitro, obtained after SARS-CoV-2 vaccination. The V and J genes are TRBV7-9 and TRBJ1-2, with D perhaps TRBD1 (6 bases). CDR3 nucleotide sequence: TGTGCCAGCAGTTCAGGAGGGGGAGTGAACTATGGCTACACCTTC. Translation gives CASSSGGGVNYGYTF.